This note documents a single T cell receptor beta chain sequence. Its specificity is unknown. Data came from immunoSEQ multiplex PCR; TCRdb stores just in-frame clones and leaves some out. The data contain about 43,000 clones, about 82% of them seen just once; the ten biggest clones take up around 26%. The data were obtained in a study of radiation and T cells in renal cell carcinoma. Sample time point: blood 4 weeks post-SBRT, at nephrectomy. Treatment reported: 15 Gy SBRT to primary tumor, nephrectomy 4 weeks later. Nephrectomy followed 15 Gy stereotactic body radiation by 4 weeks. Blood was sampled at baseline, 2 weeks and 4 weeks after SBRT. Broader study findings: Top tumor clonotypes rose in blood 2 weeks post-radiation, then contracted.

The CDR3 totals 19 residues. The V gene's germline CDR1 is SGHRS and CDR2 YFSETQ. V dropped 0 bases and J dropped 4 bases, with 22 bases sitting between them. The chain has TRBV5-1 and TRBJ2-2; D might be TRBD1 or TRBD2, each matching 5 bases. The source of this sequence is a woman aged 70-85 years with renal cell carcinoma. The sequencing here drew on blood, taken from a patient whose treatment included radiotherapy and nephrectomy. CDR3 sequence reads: CASSLGGGRIASSTGELFF. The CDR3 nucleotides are TGCGCCAGCAGCTTGGGTGGGGGTCGAATAGCGTCAAGCACCGGGGAGCTGTTTTTT.